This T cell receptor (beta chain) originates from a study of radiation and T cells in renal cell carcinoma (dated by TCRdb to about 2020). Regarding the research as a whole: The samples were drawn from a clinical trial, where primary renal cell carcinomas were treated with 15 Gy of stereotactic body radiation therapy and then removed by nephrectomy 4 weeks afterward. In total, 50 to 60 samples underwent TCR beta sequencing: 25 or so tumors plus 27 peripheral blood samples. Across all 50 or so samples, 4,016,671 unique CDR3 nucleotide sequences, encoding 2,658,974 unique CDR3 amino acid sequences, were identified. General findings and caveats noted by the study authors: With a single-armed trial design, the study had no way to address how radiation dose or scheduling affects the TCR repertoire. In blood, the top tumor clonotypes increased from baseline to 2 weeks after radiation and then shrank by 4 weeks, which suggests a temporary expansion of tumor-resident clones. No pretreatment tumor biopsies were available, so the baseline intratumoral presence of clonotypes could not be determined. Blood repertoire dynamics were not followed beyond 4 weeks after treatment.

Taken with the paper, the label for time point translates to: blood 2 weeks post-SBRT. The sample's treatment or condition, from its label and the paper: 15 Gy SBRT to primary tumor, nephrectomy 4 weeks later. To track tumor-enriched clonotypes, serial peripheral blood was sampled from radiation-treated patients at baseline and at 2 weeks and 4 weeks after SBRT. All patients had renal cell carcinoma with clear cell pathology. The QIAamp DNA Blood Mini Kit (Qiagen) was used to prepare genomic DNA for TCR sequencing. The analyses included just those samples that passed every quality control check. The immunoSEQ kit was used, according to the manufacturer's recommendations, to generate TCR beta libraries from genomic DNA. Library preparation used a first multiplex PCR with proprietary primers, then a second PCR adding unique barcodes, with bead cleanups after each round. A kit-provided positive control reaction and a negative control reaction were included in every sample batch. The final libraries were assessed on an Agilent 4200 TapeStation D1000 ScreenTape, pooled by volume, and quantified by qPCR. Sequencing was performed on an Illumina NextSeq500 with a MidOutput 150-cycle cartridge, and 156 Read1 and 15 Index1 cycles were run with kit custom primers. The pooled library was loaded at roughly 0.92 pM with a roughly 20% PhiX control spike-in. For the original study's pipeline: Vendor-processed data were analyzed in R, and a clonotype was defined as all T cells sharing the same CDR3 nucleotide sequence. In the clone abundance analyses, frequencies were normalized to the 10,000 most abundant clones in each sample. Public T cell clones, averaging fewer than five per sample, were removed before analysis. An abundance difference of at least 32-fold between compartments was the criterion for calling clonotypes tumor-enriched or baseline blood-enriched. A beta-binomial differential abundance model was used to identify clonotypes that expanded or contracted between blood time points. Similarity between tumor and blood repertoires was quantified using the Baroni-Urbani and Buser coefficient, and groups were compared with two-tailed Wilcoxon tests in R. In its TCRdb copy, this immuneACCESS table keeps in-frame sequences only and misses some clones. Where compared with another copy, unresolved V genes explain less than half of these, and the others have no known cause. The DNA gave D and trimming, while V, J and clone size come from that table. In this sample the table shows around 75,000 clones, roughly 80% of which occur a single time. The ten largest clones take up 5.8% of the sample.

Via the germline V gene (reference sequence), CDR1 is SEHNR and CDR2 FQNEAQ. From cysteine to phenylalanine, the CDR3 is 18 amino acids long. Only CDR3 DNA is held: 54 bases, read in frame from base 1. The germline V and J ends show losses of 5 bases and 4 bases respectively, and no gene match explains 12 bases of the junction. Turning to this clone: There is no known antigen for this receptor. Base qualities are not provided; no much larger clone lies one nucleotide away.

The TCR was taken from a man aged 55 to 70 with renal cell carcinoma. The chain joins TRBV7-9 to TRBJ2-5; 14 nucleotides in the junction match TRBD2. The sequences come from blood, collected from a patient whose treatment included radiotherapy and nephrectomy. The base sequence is TGTGCCAGCAGCCCGCGGACTAGCGGGAGGCACTACCTAGAGACCCAGTACTTC. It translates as CASSPRTSGRHYLETQYF.